Listed here are 17 T cell receptor beta chains from one sample, sequenced in a study of early T cells in non-severe SARS-CoV-2 infection. TCRdb itself ran the 5' RACE reads through MiXCR, one entry per CDR3 protein. The sample has over 85,000 distinct CDR3 sequences, 16% seen once. Sequences were obtained from whole blood. These receptors all come from an adult who was a healthcare worker with PCR-confirmed SARS-CoV-2 infection or an uninfected control (not recorded which).

The chain joins TRBV6-2 or TRBV6-3 to TRBJ1-5; 7 bases align to TRBD1. V shed 6 bases and J 0 bases; nucleotides not matched to a gene: 5. The CDR3 consists of 15 residues. Germline assignment: CDR1 MNHEY and CDR2 SVGEGT. This chain's CDR3 is CASRWDSYSNQPQHF. The CDR3 region has the DNA TGTGCCAGCAGATGGGACAGCTATAGCAATCAGCCCCAGCATTTT.

The chain uses TRBV5-5 and TRBJ2-3; TRBD2 matches 12 bases. V shed 4 bases, J shed 3 bases, and the junction held 6 bases outside the gene matches. The CDR3 loop spans 16 amino acids. In germline, CDR1 is SGHKS, CDR2 YYEKEE (reference sequence). The CDR3 nucleotides are TGTGCCAGCAGCCTCGCGACTAGCGGGAGAACAGATACGCAGTATTTT. Translating it yields CASSLATSGRTDTQYF.

The chain couples TRBV3-1 to TRBJ2-1; TRBD1 matches 9 bases. The V segment lost 3 bases and the J segment 4 bases; nucleotides outside the gene matches: 4. The CDR3 contains 15 residues. Per the germline V gene, CDR1 is LGHDT and CDR2 is YNNKEL (reference sequence). CDR3 DNA sequence: TGTGCCAGCAGCCATGACAGGGGGAGTTACAATGAGCAGTTCTTC. Translating it yields CASSHDRGSYNEQFF.

This clonotype is medium-sized in the sample. The V call is TRBV7-2, the J call TRBJ2-3; D gene ambiguous. This CDR3 comprises 16 residues. The germline CDR1 and CDR2 sequences are SGHTA and FQGNSA. Between the trimmed V and J ends, which lost 1 base and 0 bases, there was a span of 11 bases. The CDR3 sequence is CASSLVGAASTDTQYF. CDR3 in DNA: TGTGCCAGCAGCTTAGTCGGCGCCGCTAGCACAGATACGCAGTATTTT.

The chain has TRBV2 and TRBJ2-1; D possibly corresponds to TRBD2 (5 bases). V lost 10 bases to trimming and J lost 4 bases, with 14 bases between them. The CDR3 has 13 amino acids. Germline lookup yields CDR1 SNHLY and CDR2 FYNNEI. In DNA form, the CDR3 reads TGTGCCACTGCACTAGGACCTTACAATGAGCAGTTCTTC. Protein product: CATALGPYNEQFF. The complete variable domain, with remaining parts taken from reference TRBV2 and TRBJ2-1, reads EPEVTQTPSHQVTQMGQEVILRCVPISNHLYFYWYRQILGQKVEFLVSFYNNEISEKSEIFDDQFSVERPDGSNFTLKIRSTKLEDSAMYFCATALGPYNEQFFGPGTRLTVL.

A few counts support this clonotype. The chain is built from TRBV28 and TRBJ1-1; D remains ambiguous. CDR3 length: 12 residues. The ends were cut back, 7 bases at V and 5 bases at J, with 11 bases in the middle. Germline V gene sequence: CDR1 MDHEN, CDR2 SYDVKM. Written as DNA, the CDR3 is TGTGCCAGCATAAATAGAGGGACTGAAGCTTTCTTT. Protein product: CASINRGTEAFF.

This clonotype was observed a few times. The chain's CDR3 is CASQTGSRGNQPQHF. DNA for the CDR3: TGTGCCAGTCAGACAGGGAGCAGGGGCAATCAGCCCCAGCATTTT. The rearrangement joins TRBV19 to TRBJ1-5; 7 bases match TRBD1. CDR3 length: 15 residues. CDR1 and CDR2 from the germline V gene are LNHDA and SQIVND (reference sequence). Trimming cost V 8 bases and J 2 bases; bases outside gene matches: 9.

The CDR3 loop reads CASRNFRGRSTEAFF. CDR3 DNA sequence: TGTGCCAGCAGGAATTTCAGGGGAAGGAGCACTGAAGCTTTCTTT. The chain employs TRBV25-1 and TRBJ1-1, with a tentative D call TRBD1 (6 bases). Between the trimmed V and J ends, which lost 6 bases and 4 bases, there was a span of 18 bases. The CDR3 consists of 15 residues. Germline V gene sequence: CDR1 MGHDK, CDR2 SYGVNS.

This chain connects TRBV10-3 to TRBJ1-5; D remains unclear. Per germline, CDR1 ENHRY and CDR2 SYGVKD. This CDR3 is 15 amino acids long. V was cut by 3 bases and J by 0 bases, with 9 bases left in between. Here the CDR3 reads CAISDASFSNQPQHF. The CDR3 DNA follows: TGTGCCATCAGTGACGCAAGCTTTAGCAATCAGCCCCAGCATTTT.

In its sample, this clonotype was seen a few times. The chain joins TRBV4-3 to TRBJ1-1; tentatively, D is TRBD1 (5 bases). Germline V CDR1 and CDR2: LGHNA, YSLEER. The CDR3 length is 16 residues. V lost 4 bases and J lost 2, with 17 bases in between. DNA for the CDR3: TGCGCCAGCAGCCTATCCCTCGCGGACACAAACACTGAAGCTTTCTTT. It specifies CASSLSLADTNTEAFF.

This clonotype came up a few times. The CDR3 region is CASARGQGNYGYTF. Written as DNA, the CDR3 is TGCGCCAGCGCCCGAGGACAGGGCAACTATGGCTACACCTTC. The chain recombines TRBV5-1 with TRBJ1-2; 8 bases agree with TRBD1. Germline V gene data show CDR1 as SGHRS and CDR2 as YFSETQ. CDR3 length equals 14 residues. The V segment lost 7 bases and the J segment 2 bases; nucleotides outside the gene matches: 7.

There are a few counts of this clonotype. The chain carries TRBV29-1 and TRBJ1-2, with D perhaps TRBD1 (5 bases). Deletions cut 7 bases from V and 2 bases from J, with 17 bases between. CDR3 length: 14 amino acids. CDR1 and CDR2 from the germline V gene are SQVTM and ANQGSEA. This CDR3 reads CSADGTDKNYGYTF. DNA for the CDR3: TGCAGCGCTGACGGGACGGACAAAAACTATGGCTACACCTTC.

This chain joins TRBV5-5 and TRBJ1-5; D call uncertain. CDR3 length: 15 residues. CDR1 and CDR2 (germline): SGHKS, YYEKEE (reference sequence). Trimming shortened V by 4 bases and J by 0 bases, and 11 bases separated the two germline ends. Here the CDR3 DNA reads TGTGCCAGCAGCCACCGCTGGAGTAGCAATCAGCCCCAGCATTTT. Its protein is CASSHRWSSNQPQHF.

This clonotype turned up a few times. The gene calls are TRBV9 and TRBJ2-5, with 11 bases that match TRBD2. V was clipped by 0 bases and J by 5 bases; unmatched bases: 9. This CDR3 region has 17 residues. Germline loops: CDR1 SGDLS, CDR2 YYNGEE. The CDR3 DNA reads TGTGCCAGCAGCGTAGCTGGTAGCGGGGGGGCCCCGGAGACCCAGTACTTC. It is translated as CASSVAGSGGAPETQYF.

V is TRBV12-3 or TRBV12-4 and J is TRBJ1-4; TRBD1 matches 8 bases. The CDR3 has 14 residues. V gave up 7 bases and J gave up 7 bases; unmatched junction bases: 8. The CDR3 nucleotides read TGTGCCAGCACCCTACAGGGGGGGAGTGAAAAACTGTTTTTT. Translating it yields CASTLQGGSEKLFF.

This clonotype was seen a handful of times. The J gene is TRBJ2-5, the V gene TRBV6-6; the match to TRBD1 covers 7 bases. The CDR3 covers 16 residues. CDR1 is MNHNY, CDR2 SVGAGI, per germline (reference sequence). J lost 5 bases, V lost 1 base, and 10 bases had no gene match. CDR3 protein: CASSYFGQDGQETQYF. The CDR3 DNA reads as TGTGCCAGCAGTTACTTTGGACAGGACGGTCAGGAGACCCAGTACTTC.

This clonotype has only a few counts. The V and J genes are TRBV2 and TRBJ2-1; 12 bases map to TRBD2. This CDR3 contains 15 residues. Trimming removed 5 bases from V and 8 bases from J; junction bases left unmatched: 7. In germline, CDR1 is SNHLY, CDR2 FYNNEI. The CDR3 DNA reads TGTGCCAGCAGTCGTCTAGCGGGAGGGCCAGATGAGCAGTTCTTC. Translating it yields CASSRLAGGPDEQFF.